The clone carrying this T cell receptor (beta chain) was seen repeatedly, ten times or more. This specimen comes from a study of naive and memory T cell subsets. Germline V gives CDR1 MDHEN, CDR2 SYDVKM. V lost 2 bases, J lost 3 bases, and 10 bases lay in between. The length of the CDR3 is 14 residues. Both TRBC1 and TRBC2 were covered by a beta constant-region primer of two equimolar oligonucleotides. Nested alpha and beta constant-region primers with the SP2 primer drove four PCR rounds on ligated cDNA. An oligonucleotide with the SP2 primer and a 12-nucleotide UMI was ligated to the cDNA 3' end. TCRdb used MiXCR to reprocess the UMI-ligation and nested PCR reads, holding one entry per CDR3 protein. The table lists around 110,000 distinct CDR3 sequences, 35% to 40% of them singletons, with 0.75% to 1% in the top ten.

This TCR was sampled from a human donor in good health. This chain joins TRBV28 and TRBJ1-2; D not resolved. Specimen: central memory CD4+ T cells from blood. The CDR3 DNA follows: TGTGCCAGCAGTTTACTTGTGAATGACTATGGCTACACCTTC. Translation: CASSLLVNDYGYTF.